The 27 T cell receptor beta chains presented below share a single source sample, sequenced in a study of blood T cells in healthy people across ages. PCR was performed a second time for roughly 7 to 12 cycles using a sample-barcoded 5' primer and a J-beta primer mix. TCRdb re-analysed the 5' RACE reads in MiXCR, keeping a single row per CDR3 protein. The data show hundreds of thousands of distinct CDR3 sequences, under 55% seen once. Sequencing was done on a sample of blood. Every receptor here comes from a man aged 60-69 years in good health.

V is TRBV7-2 and J is TRBJ2-3; 8 positions match TRBD2. Losses at the gene ends were 0 bases for V and 4 bases for J; bases not matched to a gene: 6. The CDR3 is 16 amino acids. Germline V gives CDR1 SGHTA, CDR2 FQGNSA. The CDR3 nucleotides are TGTGCCAGCAGCTTAGCGCGGGGGGTTGGCGCAGATACGCAGTATTTT. It encodes CASSLARGVGADTQYF.

This clonotype came up a few times. This chain joins TRBV6-2 or TRBV6-3 and TRBJ2-5, with D possibly matching TRBD2 (6 bases). The CDR3 runs to 14 residues. V was clipped by 7 bases and J by 1 base, with 13 bases between them. Germline loops: CDR1 MNHEY, CDR2 SVGEGT. CDR3 bases: TGTGCCAGCATTGGGAGACTAGGCCAAGAGACCCAGTACTTC. Residues: CASIGRLGQETQYF.

The V gene is TRBV6-2 or TRBV6-3, the J gene TRBJ1-5; perhaps TRBD1 as D (5 bases). CDR1 and CDR2 (germline): MNHEY, SVGEGT. This CDR3 is built from 18 residues. With 0 bases removed from V and 2 bases from J, the gap between germline ends came to 17 bases. This CDR3 is CASSYSMRERGGNQPQHF. DNA of the CDR3: TGTGCCAGCAGTTACTCGATGAGGGAGAGGGGTGGCAATCAGCCCCAGCATTTT.

The chain employs TRBV9 and TRBJ2-4, with TRBD1 matching 8 bases. The end of the DNA aligns better with TRBJ2-7, so the J call may be wrong. CDR1 is SGDLS and CDR2 is YYNGEE in the germline V gene. The CDR3 extends over 14 amino acids. CDR3: CAGQGEDGSHEQYF. The CDR3 bases are TGTGCCGGACAGGGAGAGGATGGATCTCACGAGCAGTACTTC.

This clonotype was observed a few times. This chain links TRBV20-1 with TRBJ2-3; TRBD2 matches at 10 bases. The germline CDR1 and CDR2 sequences are DFQATT and SNEGSKA (reference sequence). Germline trimming cut 3 bases from V and 2 bases from J; bases unmatched to any gene: 5. The CDR3 is 15 residues long. CDR3 nucleotide sequence: TGCAGTGCTAGCCTAGCGGGGGACCTCACAGATACGCAGTATTTT. Amino acid sequence: CSASLAGDLTDTQYF.

As concerns this clonotype: Germline and junction disagree at one end, which may indicate a read error. This rearrangement joins TRBV6-5 to TRBJ2-5; tentatively, D is TRBD2 (5 bases). The CDR3 extends over 13 amino acids. Germline assignment: CDR1 MNHEY and CDR2 SVGAGI. CDR3: CASRRVVQGTQYF. The DNA for the CDR3 is TGTGCCAGCAGGCGGGTGGTCCAAGGGACCCAGTACTTC.

The CDR3 sequence: CSARDPALNRGYTF. CDR3 nucleotide sequence: TGCAGTGCTAGAGATCCTGCCCTTAACCGTGGCTACACCTTC. This chain links TRBV20-1 with TRBJ1-2; the D is unclear. The CDR3 extends over 14 amino acids. V was shortened by 0 bases and J by 7 bases, with 15 bases between the two germline ends. Germline V gene lookup returns CDR1 DFQATT and CDR2 SNEGSKA (reference sequence).

The rearrangement uses TRBV5-1 and TRBJ2-3, with 11 nucleotides matching TRBD1. The germline V gene has CDR1 SGHRS and CDR2 YFSETQ. CDR3 length: 14 residues. V lost 4 bases, J lost 6 bases, and 4 bases stayed unmatched. CDR3 nucleotides: TGCGCCAGCAGCCTCCGGGACAGGGGGGATACGCAGTATTTT. Its translation is CASSLRDRGDTQYF. The entire variable domain, with the rest obtained from reference TRBV5-1 and TRBJ2-3, is as follows: KAGVTQTPRYLIKTRGQQVTLSCSPISGHRSVSWYQQTPGQGLQFLFEYFSETQRNKGNFPGRFSGRQFSNSRSEMNVSTLELGDSALYLCASSLRDRGDTQYFGPGTRLTVL.

This sequence joins TRBV6-1 and TRBJ1-5; 10 bases match TRBD1. V shed 6 bases, J shed 0 bases, and the junction held 11 bases outside the gene matches. This CDR3 spans 18 amino acids. Germline CDR1 reads MNHNS; CDR2 reads SASEGT. The CDR3, as DNA: TGTGCCAGCAGGCTCTACCGGACAGGGGGGAATAGCAATCAGCCCCAGCATTTT. Translation gives CASRLYRTGGNSNQPQHF.

The chain is built from TRBV7-2 and TRBJ1-2, with D possibly matching TRBD1 (5 bases). The germline V and J ends were trimmed by 5 bases and 2 bases, with 24 bases remaining between them. Germline V lookup: CDR1 SGHTA, CDR2 FQGNSA. The CDR3 contains 18 residues. The CDR3 coding sequence is TGTGCCAGCAGCCCCTCGGCCCTCTCAAGACAGACGAACTATGGCTACACCTTC. This gives the protein CASSPSALSRQTNYGYTF. The full variable domain, in which reference TRBV7-2 and TRBJ1-2 provide the parts outside the CDR3, is GAGVSQSPSNKVTEKGKDVELRCDPISGHTALYWYRQSLGQGLEFLIYFQGNSAPDKSGLPSDRFSAERTGGSVSTLTIQRTQQEDSAVYLCASSPSALSRQTNYGYTFGSGTRLTVV.

This chain links TRBV2 with TRBJ1-6, with a tentative D call TRBD1 (5 bases). Trimming took off 4 bases at V and 3 bases at J, with 10 bases between the two ends. The CDR3 is 15 amino acids. The germline CDR1 and CDR2 sequences are SNHLY and FYNNEI. The CDR3 reads CASSAGPGYNSPLHF. CDR3 sequence (DNA): TGTGCCAGCAGTGCAGGGCCCGGCTATAATTCACCCCTCCACTTT.

This clonotype has a handful of counts. The rearrangement joins TRBV4-1 to TRBJ2-5; D is uncertain. The J call may be incorrect, as the DNA end agrees better with TRBJ2-7. Per germline, CDR1 MGHRA and CDR2 YSYEKL. The CDR3 covers 13 residues. The CDR3 sequence is CASSQGDLYEQYF. The CDR3 DNA is TGCGCCAGCAGCCAAGGGGATCTATACGAGCAGTACTTC.

The chain combines TRBV7-3 with TRBJ2-3; no definite D call. V shed 2 bases and J shed 5 bases, with 8 bases lying between them. Germline CDR1 and CDR2: SGHTA and FQGTGA. This CDR3 region has 13 residues. The CDR3 spells CASSLSRQDTQYF. The CDR3 region has the DNA TGTGCCAGCAGCTTATCTCGCCAAGATACGCAGTATTTT.

This sequence joins TRBV18 and TRBJ2-3; D is uncertain. V lost 3 bases to trimming and J lost 1 base, with 14 bases between them. The CDR3 has 16 amino acids. Germline values: CDR1 KGHSH, CDR2 LQKENI. In DNA, the CDR3 is TGTGCCAGCTCACCTTTCGGCGCAGCTGGCACAGATACGCAGTATTTT. Residues: CASSPFGAAGTDTQYF. Filled out from reference TRBV18 and TRBJ2-3, the complete variable domain reads NAGVMQNPRHLVRRRGQEARLRCSPMKGHSHVYWYRQLPEEGLKFMVYLQKENIIDESGMPKERFSAEFPKEGPSILRIQQVVRGDSAAYFCASSPFGAAGTDTQYFGPGTRLTVL.

This clonotype has only a few counts. The J gene is TRBJ2-2, the V gene TRBV27; D remains ambiguous. The CDR3 contains 13 residues. V lost 6 bases and J lost 5, with 10 bases in between. The germline V gene has CDR1 MNHEY and CDR2 SMNVEV (reference sequence). CDR3 protein: CASRAGLTGELFF. CDR3 nucleotides: TGTGCCAGCAGGGCCGGGTTAACCGGGGAGCTGTTTTTT.

V gene TRBV20-1 combines with J gene TRBJ2-5, with TRBD2 as a possible D gene (6 bases). The CDR3 contains 15 residues. Germline values: CDR1 DFQATT, CDR2 SNEGSKA (reference sequence). V was trimmed by 5 bases and J by 2 bases, leaving 18 bases between them. CDR3 region: CSAGWPRGGQETQYF. CDR3 coding DNA: TGCAGTGCTGGGTGGCCGCGTGGGGGGCAAGAGACCCAGTACTTC.

This rearrangement joins TRBV19 to TRBJ2-1, with 7 bases fitting TRBD1. Losses at the gene ends were 4 bases for V and 4 bases for J; bases not matched to a gene: 7. The CDR3 is 15 amino acids. The germline CDR1 and CDR2 sequences are LNHDA and SQIVND (reference sequence). This CDR3 reads CASSTGQFLYNEQFF. As DNA, the CDR3 is TGTGCCAGTAGTACGGGACAGTTTTTGTACAATGAGCAGTTCTTC.

This sequence joins TRBV12-3 or TRBV12-4 and TRBJ2-7; the D gene is possibly TRBD1 (6 bases). This CDR3 comprises 14 residues. With 5 bases removed from V and 4 bases from J, the gap between germline ends came to 15 bases. The chain's CDR3 is CASSPWGQTYEQYF. CDR3 coding DNA: TGTGCCAGCAGTCCCTGGGGACAAACATACGAGCAGTACTTC.

This chain joins TRBV20-1 and TRBJ2-3; D uncertain. The CDR3 totals 13 residues. The V and J ends lost 5 bases and 2 bases respectively, with 11 bases between them. In germline, CDR1 is DFQATT, CDR2 SNEGSKA (reference sequence). CDR3 loop: CSASRTNTDTQYF. CDR3 nucleotides: TGCAGTGCTTCCCGGACCAACACAGATACGCAGTATTTT.

This clonotype was counted a few times. DNA of the CDR3: TGTGCCAGCAGTTACGTAGGGGGGACTCGATCAGATACGCAGTATTTT. This gives the protein CASSYVGGTRSDTQYF. The rearrangement uses TRBV6-5 and TRBJ2-3, with D perhaps given as TRBD1 or TRBD2 (6 bases each). The germline CDR1 and CDR2 sequences are MNHEY and SVGAGI. CDR3 length equals 16 residues. Trimming cost V 2 bases and J 4 bases, with 16 bases left between them.

The gene calls are TRBV20-1 and TRBJ2-1; a weak D match, TRBD1 (6 bases). From germline, CDR1 is DFQATT and CDR2 SNEGSKA (reference sequence). This CDR3 contains 13 residues. Trimming removed 5 bases at V and 0 bases at J, with 8 bases between. The CDR3 reads CSAQTGSYNEQFF. The CDR3 DNA follows: TGCAGTGCTCAGACAGGCTCCTACAATGAGCAGTTCTTC.

The chain employs TRBV7-9 and TRBJ2-5; D is unresolved. The CDR3 totals 17 residues. The germline CDR1 and CDR2 sequences are SEHNR and FQNEAQ (reference sequence). The V end lost 2 bases, the J end lost 4 bases, and 20 bases lay between the germline ends. The CDR3 loop reads CASSLRSVEVFGETQYF. CDR3 bases: TGTGCCAGCAGCTTAAGAAGTGTCGAGGTTTTCGGAGAGACCCAGTACTTC.

CDR3 sequence (DNA): TGCAGTGCTCCTCGGACAGGGGACCCGGTTCAGTACTTC. This encodes CSAPRTGDPVQYF. The rearrangement uses TRBV20-1 and TRBJ2-7; 9 nucleotides agree with TRBD1. There are 13 residues in the CDR3. In germline, CDR1 is DFQATT, CDR2 SNEGSKA (reference sequence). Trimming cost V 5 bases and J 10 bases; bases outside gene matches: 12.

The rearrangement uses TRBV4-1 and TRBJ2-5; 9 nucleotides agree with TRBD2. The CDR3 totals 17 residues. The V gene's germline CDR1 is MGHRA and CDR2 YSYEKL. J gave up 11 bases and V 0 bases, and 16 bases lay outside the gene matches. The CDR3 spells CASSQDASGGRDNEQYF. The CDR3 DNA is TGCGCCAGCAGCCAAGATGCAAGCGGGGGGCGGGACAATGAGCAGTACTTC.

In this sample, this clonotype turned up many times. This sequence joins TRBV7-2 and TRBJ2-1; 10 bases are a match to TRBD1. V dropped 2 bases and J dropped 3; count of bases not matched to a gene: 1. This CDR3 has 15 amino acids. Germline V gene data show CDR1 as SGHTA and CDR2 as FQGNSA. CDR3 protein: CASSLRDRGYNEQFF. As DNA, the CDR3 is TGTGCCAGCAGCTTAAGGGACAGGGGCTACAATGAGCAGTTCTTC.

V and J are TRBV28 and TRBJ2-3; unclear D gene. The CDR3 runs 13 residues. Germline assignment: CDR1 MDHEN and CDR2 SYDVKM. V lost 7 bases and J 0 bases, leaving 8 bases between the germline ends. CDR3 sequence reads: CASTYLSTDTQYF. The CDR3 nucleotides are TGTGCCAGCACCTATCTTAGCACAGATACGCAGTATTTT.

This clonotype was recorded at least ten times. This chain connects TRBV7-2 to TRBJ2-1; 11 nucleotides match TRBD2. The CDR3 runs 15 residues. V lost 5 bases to trimming and J lost 5 bases; unmatched junction nucleotides: 5. Germline CDR1 SGHTA, CDR2 FQGNSA. The CDR3 DNA follows: TGTGCCAGCAGCCCAACTAGCGGGAGCCACAATGAGCAGTTCTTC. It is translated as CASSPTSGSHNEQFF.